This TCR beta chain comes out of a study of T cells after yellow fever vaccination. Findings and caveats of the study: The CD4 and CD8 compartments had a small share of their clonotypes in common. Post-booster repertoires again held most primary-vaccination clones (roughly 95% CD4, about 88% CD8).

This CDR3 contains 13 residues. V lost 3 bases to trimming and J lost 4 bases, with 7 bases between them. The germline V gene has CDR1 SNHLY and CDR2 FYNNEI. This clonotype was seen a handful of times. Antigen unknown. TCR cDNA was made by 5'RACE template switching, adding a universal primer site and UMIs. TCRdb recomputed calls from the 5' RACE reads with MiXCR, one row per CDR3 protein. The sample has hundreds of thousands of distinct CDR3 sequences; 4.1% are singletons. The starting material was PBMCs, obtained 5 days after the yellow fever booster vaccination. This sequence joins TRBV2 and TRBJ1-3; the D is unclear. The TCR sequence derives from a man aged 18 to 29 who received the YFV17D yellow fever vaccine. As DNA, the CDR3 is TGTGCCAGCAGTGATTGGCTGGGAAACACCATATATTTT. This encodes CASSDWLGNTIYF.